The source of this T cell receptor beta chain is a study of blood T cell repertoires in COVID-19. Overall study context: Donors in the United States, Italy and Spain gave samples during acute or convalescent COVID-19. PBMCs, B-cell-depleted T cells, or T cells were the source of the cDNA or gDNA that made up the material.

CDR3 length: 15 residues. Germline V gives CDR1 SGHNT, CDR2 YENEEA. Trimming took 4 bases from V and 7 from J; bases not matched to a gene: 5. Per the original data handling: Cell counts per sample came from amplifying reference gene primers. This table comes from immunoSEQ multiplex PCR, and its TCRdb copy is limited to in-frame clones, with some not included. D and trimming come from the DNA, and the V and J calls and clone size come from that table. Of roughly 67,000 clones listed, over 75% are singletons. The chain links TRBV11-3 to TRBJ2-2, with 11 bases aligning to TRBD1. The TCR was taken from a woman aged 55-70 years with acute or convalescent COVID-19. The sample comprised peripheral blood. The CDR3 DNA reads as TGTGCCAGCAGCTCCGGGACAGGGGGGTTCGGGGAGCTGTTTTTT. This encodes CASSSGTGGFGELFF.